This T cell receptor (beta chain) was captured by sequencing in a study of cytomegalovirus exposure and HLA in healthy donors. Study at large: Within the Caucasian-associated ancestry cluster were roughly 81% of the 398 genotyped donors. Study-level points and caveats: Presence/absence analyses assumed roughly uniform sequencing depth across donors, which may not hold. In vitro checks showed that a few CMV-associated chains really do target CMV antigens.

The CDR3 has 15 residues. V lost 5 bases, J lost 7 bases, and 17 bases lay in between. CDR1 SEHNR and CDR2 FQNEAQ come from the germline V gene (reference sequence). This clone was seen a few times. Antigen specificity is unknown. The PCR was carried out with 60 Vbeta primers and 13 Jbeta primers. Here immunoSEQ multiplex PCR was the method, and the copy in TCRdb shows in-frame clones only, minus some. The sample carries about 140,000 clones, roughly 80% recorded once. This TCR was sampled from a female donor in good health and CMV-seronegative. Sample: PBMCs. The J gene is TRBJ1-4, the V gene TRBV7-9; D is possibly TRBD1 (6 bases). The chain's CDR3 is CASSPLTGGGEKLFF. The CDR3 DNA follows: TGTGCCAGCAGCCCATTGACAGGAGGCGGTGAAAAACTGTTTTTT.